This T cell receptor (beta chain) was retrieved from a study of CDR3 diversity in severe acne. TCRdb called the PCR reads again in MiXCR, with one record for every CDR3 protein. The profile shows approximately 79,000 distinct CDR3 sequences, 45% to 50% of them singletons. The J segment lost 7 bases and the V segment lost 5 bases, leaving 10 bases of the junction unmatched. Germline assignment: CDR1 SGHNT and CDR2 YENEEA. This CDR3 region has 15 residues. This clonotype was observed at least ten times. Sequenced: blood. The sequence derives from a male donor in good health, serving as a control. The chain has TRBV11-3 and TRBJ2-5, with 10 positions matching TRBD1. The CDR3 sequence is CASSPAGTGDVTQYF. In DNA, the CDR3 is TGTGCCAGCAGCCCCGCCGGGACAGGGGATGTGACCCAGTACTTC.